Listed here are 28 T cell receptor beta chains from one sample, sequenced in a study of T-cell reconstitution after alpha-beta-depleted transplantation in children (dated by TCRdb to the mid-2010s). The receptor library was made with PCR. TCRdb names Illumina HiSeq 2500 as the instrument used. TCR libraries were prepared with molecular barcoding, using unique molecular identifiers to normalize TCRbeta repertoire quantification. TCRdb reprocessing: public reads trimmed at Q25 with fastp, clones called with MiXCR, in-frame beta chains kept. Each record represents a unique CDR3 protein, reported with the most common genes and DNA among its rows. This sample gives approximately 590,000 distinct CDR3 sequences in total; 8% to 11% of them show up just once. 4% to 5% of the sample lies in the top ten. The specimen was PBMCs from the stem cell graft donor, collected from the stem cell graft. The receptors were sampled from a human donor who donated a stem cell graft to a child with acute myeloid leukemia.

This chain joins TRBV7-2 and TRBJ2-3; 7 bases align to TRBD1. Germline values: CDR1 SGHTA, CDR2 FQGNSA. The V and J ends lost 2 bases and 0 bases, in that order; junction bases with no gene match: 2. This CDR3 spans 15 amino acids. The CDR3 region has the DNA TGTGCCAGCAGCTTAAAGACAGGGAGCACAGATACGCAGTATTTT. Protein product: CASSLKTGSTDTQYF.

This clonotype has at least ten counts. This chain links TRBV7-2 with TRBJ2-1, with a possible D match to TRBD1 (6 bases). Germline loops: CDR1 SGHTA, CDR2 FQGNSA. The V gene lost 5 bases and the J gene lost 7 bases, with 18 bases spanning the gap. The CDR3 consists of 15 residues. The CDR3 sequence: CASSASGASKNEQFF. CDR3 nucleotide sequence: TGTGCCAGCAGCGCCTCAGGGGCATCTAAGAATGAGCAGTTCTTC.

V gene TRBV7-2 combines with J gene TRBJ2-7, with TRBD1 matching 9 bases. The CDR3 has 14 residues. Per the germline V gene, CDR1 is SGHTA and CDR2 is FQGNSA. V shed 6 bases and J 2 bases; nucleotides not matched to a gene: 5. This CDR3 reads CASRPDRGPYEQYF. The DNA of the CDR3 is TGTGCCAGCAGGCCGGACAGGGGCCCCTACGAGCAGTACTTC.

This clonotype showed up many times. This chain links TRBV20-1 with TRBJ2-5, with 10 bases lining up with TRBD2. Trimming at V came to 0 bases and at J to 2 bases, leaving 6 bases not matched to a gene. Germline values: CDR1 DFQATT, CDR2 SNEGSKA (reference sequence). The length of the CDR3 is 16 residues. The CDR3 loop reads CSARDRAGLAQETQYF. CDR3 nucleotides: TGCAGTGCTAGAGACCGCGCGGGACTAGCGCAAGAGACCCAGTACTTC.

Only a few counts were recorded for this clonotype. An end of the junction differs from the germline gene, which may be a read error. The chain uses TRBV4-3 and TRBJ2-5; 9 nucleotides line up with TRBD2. Germline V gives CDR1 LGHNA, CDR2 YSLEER. The CDR3 consists of 13 residues. CDR3 sequence reads: CASSQDRGSGSHF. CDR3 in DNA: TGCGCCAGCAGCCAAGATCGGGGTAGCGGGAGTCACTTC.

This clonotype showed up just a few times. The rearrangement links TRBV27 to TRBJ1-2, with TRBD1 identical over 10 bases. CDR3 length equals 15 residues. Germline CDR1 is MNHEY and CDR2 is SMNVEV (reference sequence). V lost 2 bases, J lost 7 bases, and 7 bases stayed unmatched. CDR3 protein: CASSLRGQGFSGYTF. Here the CDR3 DNA reads TGTGCCAGCAGTTTAAGGGGACAGGGGTTTAGTGGCTACACCTTC.

The CDR3 sequence is CATSDPHTGNEQFF. For the CDR3, the DNA is TGTGCCACCAGTGACCCCCACACAGGTAATGAGCAGTTCTTC. The genes are TRBV24-1 and TRBJ2-1, with a tentative D call TRBD1 (5 bases). Trimming stripped 4 bases from V and 7 bases from J, with 13 bases between. CDR3 length equals 14 residues. Germline V gene lookup returns CDR1 KGHDR and CDR2 SFDVKD.

The count of this clonotype is one. The chain recombines TRBV7-3 with TRBJ2-1; 11 nucleotides line up with TRBD2. This CDR3 has 20 amino acids. Germline V lookup: CDR1 SGHTA, CDR2 FQGTGA. V was clipped by 5 bases and J by 0 bases; unmatched bases: 15. CDR3 coding DNA: TGTGCCAGCAGCCCGGATACCCCGGGACTAGCGGCCAACTCCTACAATGAGCAGTTCTTC. Translated, it gives CASSPDTPGLAANSYNEQFF.

J is TRBJ2-3 and V is TRBV7-3; no clear D. V gave up 5 bases and J gave up 2 bases, with 14 bases separating them. Germline V gives CDR1 SGHTA, CDR2 FQGTGA. CDR3 length equals 15 residues. In DNA, the CDR3 is TGTGCCAGCAGCCAGAAACCAGGATTCACAGATACGCAGTATTTT. Encoded protein: CASSQKPGFTDTQYF.

The table lists this clonotype with many counts. The chain combines TRBV9 with TRBJ1-2, with a possible D match to TRBD1 (5 bases). Trimming pared 0 bases from V and 0 bases from J, leaving 9 bases between. Germline loops: CDR1 SGDLS, CDR2 YYNGEE. The CDR3 covers 15 residues. CDR3 residues: CASSVGVGANYGYTF. The CDR3 bases are TGTGCCAGCAGCGTAGGGGTAGGGGCTAACTATGGCTACACCTTC.

This clonotype was recorded many times. J is TRBJ2-7 and V is TRBV6-2 or TRBV6-3; D is ambiguous. The CDR3 length is 13 residues. Trimming stripped 5 bases from V and 2 bases from J, with 10 bases between. Per the germline V gene, CDR1 is MNHEY and CDR2 is SVGEGT. CDR3 residues: CASSQPRPYEQYF. CDR3 DNA sequence: TGTGCCAGCAGTCAACCTCGCCCCTACGAGCAGTACTTC.

V usage is TRBV30 and J usage is TRBJ2-2; D unresolved. Trimming left V 4 bases short and J 5 bases short, with 5 bases between. This CDR3 region has 11 residues. Germline CDR1 is GTSNPN and CDR2 is SVGIG (reference sequence). Here the CDR3 reads CAWTSTGELFF. The CDR3 nucleotides read TGTGCCTGGACCTCGACCGGGGAGCTGTTTTTT.

The chain uses TRBV2 and TRBJ2-1; a possible D gene is TRBD1 (5 bases). Germline assignment: CDR1 SNHLY and CDR2 FYNNEI. The CDR3 is made up of 14 amino acids. Deletions cut 7 bases from V and 8 bases from J, with 18 bases between. This CDR3 is CASTYTGMSHEQFF. The DNA for the CDR3 is TGTGCCAGCACCTATACAGGCATGAGCCATGAGCAGTTCTTC.

This clonotype was seen a few times. The chain joins TRBV5-1 to TRBJ2-7, with D maybe TRBD1 (6 bases). Germline values: CDR1 SGHRS, CDR2 YFSETQ. V was shortened by 4 bases and J by 6 bases, with 14 bases between the two germline ends. This CDR3 is built from 13 residues. The DNA for the CDR3 is TGCGCCAGCAGCACGCGACAGGTGGGCGAGCAGTACTTC. Translated: CASSTRQVGEQYF.

V is TRBV5-5 and J is TRBJ2-6; tentative D call: TRBD2 (6 bases). CDR3 size: 16 residues. Germline loops: CDR1 SGHKS, CDR2 YYEKEE (reference sequence). Trimming left V 4 bases short and J 0 bases short, with 11 bases between. In nucleotides, the CDR3 is TGTGCCAGCAGCGCGGCGGGGCACTCTGGGGCCAACGTCCTGACTTTC. Translating it yields CASSAAGHSGANVLTF.

This clonotype showed up many times. CDR3: CASSLPGQYYNEQFF. As DNA, the CDR3 is TGTGCCAGCAGCTTACCTGGACAGTACTACAATGAGCAGTTCTTC. The rearrangement links TRBV7-9 to TRBJ2-1; D might be TRBD1 (6 bases). The V gene lost 2 bases and the J gene lost 3 bases, with 11 bases spanning the gap. In germline, CDR1 is SEHNR, CDR2 FQNEAQ (reference sequence). The CDR3 runs 15 residues.

In its sample, this clonotype was seen many times. The chain uses TRBV12-3 or TRBV12-4 and TRBJ2-1, with TRBD2 matching over 11 bases. Unmatched junction bases numbered 1, after V lost 3 bases and J lost 3 bases. The CDR3 sequence is 15 residues long. CDR3 in amino acids: CASSFGTSGYNEQFF. CDR3 coding DNA: TGTGCCAGCAGTTTCGGGACTAGCGGCTACAATGAGCAGTTCTTC.

The gene calls are TRBV28 and TRBJ1-1; D is ambiguous. Germline loops: CDR1 MDHEN, CDR2 SYDVKM. V lost 6 bases and J lost 2, with 10 bases in between. The CDR3 sequence is 13 residues long. The CDR3 bases are TGTGCCAGCAGCCCCTCGGCTAACACTGAAGCTTTCTTT. Translation: CASSPSANTEAFF.

In its sample, this clonotype was seen many times. In nucleotides, the CDR3 is TGCGCCAGCAGCCGAGGGACGAATCAAGAGACCCAGTACTTC. This sequence encodes CASSRGTNQETQYF. The V call is TRBV4-3, the J call TRBJ2-5; D may be TRBD1 or TRBD2 (5 bases each). The germline gives CDR1 LGHNA, CDR2 YSLEER. V lost 4 bases and J lost 2, with 11 bases in between. The CDR3 sequence is 14 residues long.

The rearrangement joins TRBV9 to TRBJ2-1; no definite D call. V gave up 0 bases and J gave up 6 bases, with 13 bases separating them. Per germline, CDR1 SGDLS and CDR2 YYNGEE. This CDR3 is 15 amino acids long. CDR3 sequence (DNA): TGTGCCAGCAGCGTAGAACCCCTCGGTCGCAATGAGCAGTTCTTC. Amino acids: CASSVEPLGRNEQFF.

This clonotype has ten or more counts. V usage is TRBV29-1 and J usage is TRBJ2-5, with a tentative D call TRBD1 (6 bases). The V gene's germline CDR1 is SQVTM and CDR2 ANQGSEA. There are 13 residues in the CDR3. V lost 7 bases and J lost 0, with 12 bases in between. CDR3 sequence: CSGLTGNQETQYF. In DNA, the CDR3 is TGCAGCGGTTTAACAGGGAACCAAGAGACCCAGTACTTC. Variable domain in full (rest from reference TRBV29-1 and TRBJ2-5): SAVISQKPSRDICQRGTSLTIQCQVDSQVTMMFWYRQQPGQSLTLIATANQGSEATYESGFVIDKFPISRPNLTFSTLTVSNMSPEDSSIYLCSGLTGNQETQYFGPGTRLLVL.

V usage is TRBV20-1 and J usage is TRBJ2-7; D is ambiguous. This CDR3 has 14 residues. V was shortened by 0 bases and J by 1 base, with 10 bases between the two germline ends. The germline V gene encodes CDR1 DFQATT and CDR2 SNEGSKA (reference sequence). CDR3 region: CSARDPDISYEQYF. CDR3 bases: TGCAGTGCTAGAGATCCCGACATTTCCTACGAGCAGTACTTC.

The sample holds a few counts of this clonotype. The chain uses TRBV20-1 and TRBJ2-1; 8 nucleotides align to TRBD2. J gave up 4 bases and V 5 bases, and 7 bases lay outside the gene matches. The CDR3 loop spans 14 amino acids. Germline V gene data show CDR1 as DFQATT and CDR2 as SNEGSKA (reference sequence). CDR3 DNA: TGCAGTGCTCTTTGGGTAGCGGGGTACAATGAGCAGTTCTTC. It specifies CSALWVAGYNEQFF.

The chain employs TRBV5-1 and TRBJ2-2; D remains ambiguous. From germline, CDR1 is SGHRS and CDR2 YFSETQ. The CDR3 covers 15 residues. V gave up 2 bases and J gave up 2 bases, with 10 bases separating them. The CDR3 bases are TGCGCCAGCAGCTTAGGGTATCGAAACACCGGGGAGCTGTTTTTT. Protein: CASSLGYRNTGELFF.

The chain recombines TRBV30 with TRBJ2-1, with D perhaps matching TRBD2 (5 bases). Trimming left V 3 bases short and J 11 bases short, with 11 bases between. Germline CDR1 and CDR2: GTSNPN and SVGIG (reference sequence). The CDR3 runs 11 residues. CDR3 in amino acids: CAWSLIGKQFF. The DNA of the CDR3 is TGTGCCTGGAGCTTGATCGGGAAGCAGTTCTTC.

The rearrangement uses TRBV20-1 and TRBJ1-1; unclear D gene. Germline loops: CDR1 DFQATT, CDR2 SNEGSKA (reference sequence). The V gene lost 4 bases and the J gene lost 1 base, with 10 bases spanning the gap. The CDR3 sequence is 13 residues long. The CDR3 protein is CSAMGQANTEAFF. As DNA, the CDR3 is TGCAGTGCTATGGGTCAGGCGAACACTGAAGCTTTCTTT.

The genes are TRBV15 and TRBJ2-7; TRBD1 matches 9 bases. This CDR3 is built from 17 residues. V gave up 2 bases and J gave up 0 bases; unmatched junction bases: 8. Germline V gene lookup returns CDR1 LNHNV and CDR2 YYDKDF (reference sequence). The DNA for the CDR3 is TGTGCCACCAGCAGAAATTCCGGGACAGGGCCCTCCTACGAGCAGTACTTC. It translates to CATSRNSGTGPSYEQYF.

This clonotype was recorded a few times. The genes are TRBV20-1 and TRBJ1-1, with D maybe TRBD1 (6 bases). Germline loops: CDR1 DFQATT, CDR2 SNEGSKA (reference sequence). CDR3 length equals 14 residues. Trimming pared 3 bases from V and 0 bases from J, leaving 11 bases between. The CDR3 loop is CSASVGQMNTEAFF. The CDR3 coding sequence is TGCAGTGCTAGCGTAGGACAGATGAACACTGAAGCTTTCTTT.